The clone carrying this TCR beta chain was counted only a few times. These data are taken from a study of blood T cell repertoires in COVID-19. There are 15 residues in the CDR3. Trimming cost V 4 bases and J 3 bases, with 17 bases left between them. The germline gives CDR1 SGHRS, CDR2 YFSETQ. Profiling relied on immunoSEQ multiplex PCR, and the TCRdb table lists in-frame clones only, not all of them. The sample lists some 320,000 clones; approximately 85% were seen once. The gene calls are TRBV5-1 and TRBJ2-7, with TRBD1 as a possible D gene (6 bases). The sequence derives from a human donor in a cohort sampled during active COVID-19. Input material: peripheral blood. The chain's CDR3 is CASSRNREVDYEQYF. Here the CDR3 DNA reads TGCGCCAGCAGCAGAAACAGGGAAGTGGACTACGAGCAGTACTTC.